This T cell receptor (beta chain) comes out of a study of blood T cell repertoires in COVID-19. About the research overall: PBMCs, B-cell-depleted T cells, or T cells were the source of the cDNA or gDNA that made up the material.

In the authors' methods: Reference gene primer amplification gave nucleated cell count estimates. Only in-frame clones appear in the TCRdb table, and some are missing; sequencing was by immunoSEQ multiplex PCR. V, J and clone size were drawn from that table, and D and trimming were deduced from the DNA. The sample consists of about 60,000 clones, more than 70% of them appearing once. Trimming took off 6 bases at V and 6 bases at J, with 12 bases between the two ends. The germline V gene has CDR1 LNHDA and CDR2 SQIVND (reference sequence). The CDR3 length is 13 residues. This clonotype was obtained from a human donor in a cohort sampled during active COVID-19. The chain has TRBV19 and TRBJ2-1; D gene ambiguous. Material: peripheral blood. DNA of the CDR3: TGTGCCAGTAGCAAGGAGACTGGCAATGAGCAGTTCTTC. Protein: CASSKETGNEQFF.